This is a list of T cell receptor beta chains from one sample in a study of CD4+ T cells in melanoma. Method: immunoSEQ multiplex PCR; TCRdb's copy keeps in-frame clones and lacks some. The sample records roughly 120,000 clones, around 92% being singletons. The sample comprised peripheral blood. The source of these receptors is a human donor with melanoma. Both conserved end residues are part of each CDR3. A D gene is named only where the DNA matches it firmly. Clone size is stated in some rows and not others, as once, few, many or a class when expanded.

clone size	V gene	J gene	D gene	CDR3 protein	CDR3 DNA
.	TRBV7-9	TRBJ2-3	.	CASSGGEVSTDTQYF	TGTGCCAGCAGCGGCGGGGAGGTGAGCACAGATACGCAGTATTTT
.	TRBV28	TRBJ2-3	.	CASSVREDTQYF	TGTGCCAGCAGTGTTCGGGAAGATACGCAGTATTTT
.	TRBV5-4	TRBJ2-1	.	CASSTKPQNEQFF	TGTGCCAGCAGCACGAAACCGCAAAATGAGCAGTTCTTC
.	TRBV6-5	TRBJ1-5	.	CASRKTGRSFQPQHF	TGTGCCAGCAGAAAAACAGGGAGGTCCTTTCAGCCCCAGCATTTT
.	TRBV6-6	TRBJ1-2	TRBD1	CATSGGAGYTF	TGTGCCACCTCAGGGGGCGCGGGCTACACCTTC
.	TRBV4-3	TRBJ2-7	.	CASSQEQGRYEQYF	TGCGCCAGCAGCCAAGAACAGGGCCGGTACGAGCAGTACTTC
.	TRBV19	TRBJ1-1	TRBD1	CASQRQGSVGTEAFF	TGTGCCAGTCAAAGACAGGGTTCAGTAGGCACTGAAGCTTTCTTT
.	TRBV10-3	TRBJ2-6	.	CAIRQGSGANVLTF	TGTGCCATCAGACAAGGTTCTGGGGCCAACGTCCTGACTTTC
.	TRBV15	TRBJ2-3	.	CATSGRGPNLGDTQYF	TGTGCCACCAGCGGAAGGGGACCTAACCTGGGAGATACGCAGTATTTT
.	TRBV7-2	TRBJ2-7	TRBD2	CASSSSLAGPYEQYF	TGTGCCAGCAGCTCTTCACTAGCGGGCCCCTACGAGCAGTACTTC
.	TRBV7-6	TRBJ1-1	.	CASSWGRNAEAFF	TGTGCCAGCAGCTGGGGACGGAACGCTGAAGCTTTCTTT
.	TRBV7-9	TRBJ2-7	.	CASSRGVLLYEQYF	TGTGCCAGCAGCCGTGGGGTCCTCCTTTACGAGCAGTACTTC
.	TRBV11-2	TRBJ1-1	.	CASSLVPPATTEAFF	TGTGCCAGCAGCTTAGTACCCCCCGCTACTACTGAAGCTTTCTTT
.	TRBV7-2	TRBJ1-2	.	CASSLRYGYTF	TGTGCCAGCAGCTTACGTTATGGCTACACCTTC
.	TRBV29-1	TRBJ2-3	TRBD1	CSVLGQGGTDTQYF	TGCAGCGTCCTGGGACAGGGGGGCACAGATACGCAGTATTTT
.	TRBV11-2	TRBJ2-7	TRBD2	CASSHIAGGSGYEQYF	TGTGCCAGCAGCCATATAGCGGGAGGGTCGGGGTACGAGCAGTACTTC
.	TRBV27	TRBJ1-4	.	CASSLAGVNEKLFF	TGTGCCAGCAGTTTGGCGGGGGTGAATGAAAAACTGTTTTTT
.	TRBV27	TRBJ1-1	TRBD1	CASSSRQGGKNTEAFF	TGTGCCAGCAGTTCCAGACAGGGGGGAAAAAACACTGAAGCTTTCTTT
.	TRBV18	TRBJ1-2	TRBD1	CASRTERDRGLHGYTF	TGTGCCAGCCGAACTGAAAGGGACAGGGGGCTACATGGCTACACCTTC
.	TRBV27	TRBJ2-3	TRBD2	CASRPRLAGGVTQYF	TGTGCCAGCAGGCCTCGACTAGCGGGAGGAGTTACGCAGTATTTT
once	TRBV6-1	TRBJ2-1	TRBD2	CASSGLAGTGATYNEQFF	TGTGCCAGCAGTGGACTAGCGGGGACCGGAGCTACATACAATGAGCAGTTCTTC
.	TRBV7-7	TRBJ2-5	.	CASSFGQEGSETQYF	TGTGCCAGCAGCTTTGGGCAGGAAGGTTCTGAGACCCAGTACTTC
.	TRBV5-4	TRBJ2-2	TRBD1	CATHRQGAYTGELFF	TGTGCCACCCATCGACAGGGGGCTTACACCGGGGAGCTGTTTTTT
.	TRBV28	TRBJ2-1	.	CASRVTGYEQFF	TGTGCCAGCAGAGTGACAGGCTATGAGCAGTTCTTC
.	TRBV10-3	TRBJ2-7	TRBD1	CAISRGPTGGAVEEQYF	TGTGCCATCAGCCGTGGGCCGACAGGGGGCGCGGTTGAGGAGCAGTACTTC
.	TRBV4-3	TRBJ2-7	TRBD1	CASSQVRATGEYEQYF	TGCGCCAGCAGCCAAGTCCGGGCGACAGGGGAATACGAGCAGTACTTC
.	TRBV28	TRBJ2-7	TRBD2	CASSGRPEDEQYF	TGTGCCAGCAGCGGGAGGCCAGAAGACGAGCAGTACTTC
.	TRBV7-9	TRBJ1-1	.	CASSLSGIMNTEAFF	TGTGCCAGCAGCTTGAGCGGGATCATGAACACTGAAGCTTTCTTT
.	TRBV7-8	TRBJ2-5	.	CASSLVQGVGRTSRVETQYF	TGTGCCAGCAGCTTAGTTCAAGGGGTGGGCAGAACCTCGAGAGTGGAGACTCAGTACTTC
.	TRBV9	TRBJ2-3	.	CASSVGTQPTDTQYF	TGTGCCAGCAGCGTCGGGACTCAGCCCACAGATACGCAGTATTTT
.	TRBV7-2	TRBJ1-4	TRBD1	CASSTGGTNEKLFF	TGTGCCAGCAGCACAGGGGGAACTAATGAAAAACTGTTTTTT
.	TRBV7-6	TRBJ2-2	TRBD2	CASSMGLANTGELFF	TGTGCCAGCAGCATGGGACTAGCGAACACCGGGGAGCTGTTTTTT
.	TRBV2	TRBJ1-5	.	CASKDGDEGPQHF	TGTGCCAGCAAAGACGGGGATGAAGGGCCCCAGCATTTT
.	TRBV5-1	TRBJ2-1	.	CASSKQGLRNEQFF	TGCGCCAGCAGCAAACAGGGCTTGAGGAATGAGCAGTTCTTC
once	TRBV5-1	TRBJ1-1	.	CASSPRAGRNTEAFF	TGCGCCAGCAGCCCAAGGGCAGGCCGGAACACTGAAGCTTTCTTT